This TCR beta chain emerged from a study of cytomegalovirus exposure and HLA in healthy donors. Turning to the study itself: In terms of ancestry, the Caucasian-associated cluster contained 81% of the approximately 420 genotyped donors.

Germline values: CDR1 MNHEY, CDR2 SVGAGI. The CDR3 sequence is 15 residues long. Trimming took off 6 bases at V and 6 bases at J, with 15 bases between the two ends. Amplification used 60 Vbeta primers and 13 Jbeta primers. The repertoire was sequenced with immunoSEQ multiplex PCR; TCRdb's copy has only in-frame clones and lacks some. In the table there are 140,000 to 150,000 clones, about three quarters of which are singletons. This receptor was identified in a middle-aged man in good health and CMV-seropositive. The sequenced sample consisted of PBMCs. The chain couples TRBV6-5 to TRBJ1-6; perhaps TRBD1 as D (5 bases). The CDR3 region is CASSQQQARNSPLHF. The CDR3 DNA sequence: TGTGCCAGCAGCCAGCAACAGGCTCGTAATTCACCCCTCCACTTT.